Listed below are T cell receptor beta chains from one sample, sequenced in a study of Graves' ophthalmopathy and Graves' hyperthyroidism. TCRdb reprocessed the multiplex PCR reads with MiXCR, giving one entry per CDR3 protein. Of 300,000 to 400,000 distinct CDR3 sequences listed, around a sixth are singletons. Sequenced sample: peripheral blood. The receptors stem from an adult man with Graves' ophthalmopathy. Both conserved end residues are part of each CDR3. D genes are given only for firm matches. Size values are once, few and many counts, or a class for expanded clones, and some rows have none.

v_call: TRBV10-3; clone_size: many; j_call: TRBJ1-1; d_call: .; cdr3_nt: TGTGCCATCAGACCGGGACGGCTCAACGAAGCTTTCTTT; cdr3_aa: CAIRPGRLNEAFF
v_call: TRBV7-2; clone_size: many; j_call: TRBJ2-5; d_call: .; cdr3_nt: TGTGCCAGCAGCCAGGACGTCGCCACTCAGGCCCAGTACTTC; cdr3_aa: CASSQDVATQAQYF
v_call: TRBV6-2/TRBV6-3; clone_size: many; j_call: TRBJ2-5; d_call: .; cdr3_nt: TGTGCCAGCAGTTACCTCGCTCCTCCTTCGTACCAAGAGACCCAGTACTTC; cdr3_aa: CASSYLAPPSYQETQYF
v_call: TRBV2; clone_size: many; j_call: TRBJ2-7; d_call: TRBD2; cdr3_nt: TGTGCCTTGGGGGCGGGAGGCCGAGAGCAGTACTTC; cdr3_aa: CALGAGGREQYF
v_call: TRBV27; clone_size: many; j_call: TRBJ2-7; d_call: TRBD1; cdr3_nt: TGTGCCAGCAGTAACGGACAGGGGGCGCATCGATACGAGCAGTACTTC; cdr3_aa: CASSNGQGAHRYEQYF
v_call: TRBV3-1; clone_size: few; j_call: TRBJ2-2; d_call: .; cdr3_nt: TGTGCCAGCAGCCAAGGCTCCGGGGGCGCGAACACCGGGGAGCTGTTTTTT; cdr3_aa: CASSQGSGGANTGELFF
v_call: TRBV12-3/TRBV12-4; clone_size: many; j_call: TRBJ2-7; d_call: .; cdr3_nt: TGTGCCAGCAGTTTAAGAGCCTACGAGCAGTACTTC; cdr3_aa: CASSLRAYEQYF
v_call: TRBV6-2/TRBV6-3; clone_size: .; j_call: TRBJ2-5; d_call: .; cdr3_nt: TGTGCCAGCAGTTTCGGAAGCGCGAGAGAGACCCAGTACTTC; cdr3_aa: CASSFGSARETQYF
v_call: TRBV7-2; clone_size: .; j_call: TRBJ2-5; d_call: .; cdr3_nt: TGTGCCAGCAGCTTGCGGGACAGTTACCAAGAGACCCAGTACTTC; cdr3_aa: CASSLRDSYQETQYF
v_call: TRBV29-1; clone_size: many; j_call: TRBJ2-7; d_call: .; cdr3_nt: TGCAGCGTTTTTGGGCAGGGGAATCGCGAGCAGTACTTC; cdr3_aa: CSVFGQGNREQYF
v_call: TRBV7-3; clone_size: many; j_call: TRBJ2-2; d_call: .; cdr3_nt: TGTGCCAGCAGCCTTATATCTAAGCGCGCGAACACCGGGGAGCTGTTTTTT; cdr3_aa: CASSLISKRANTGELFF
v_call: TRBV27; clone_size: .; j_call: TRBJ1-2; d_call: .; cdr3_nt: TGTGCCAGCCGGGGTTTAGGCTATGGCTACACCTTC; cdr3_aa: CASRGLGYGYTF
v_call: TRBV6-1; clone_size: many; j_call: TRBJ2-7; d_call: TRBD2; cdr3_nt: TGTGCCAGCACCCTAGCGGGATCCTACGAGCAGTACTTC; cdr3_aa: CASTLAGSYEQYF
v_call: TRBV2; clone_size: many; j_call: TRBJ1-5; d_call: .; cdr3_nt: TGTGCCAGCAGTGGGAGCAATCAGCCCCAGCATTTT; cdr3_aa: CASSGSNQPQHF
v_call: TRBV12-5; clone_size: many; j_call: TRBJ2-7; d_call: .; cdr3_nt: TGTGCTAGTATGGGAAACTCCTACGAGCAGTACTTC; cdr3_aa: CASMGNSYEQYF
v_call: TRBV5-1; clone_size: many; j_call: TRBJ1-2; d_call: .; cdr3_nt: TGCGCCAGCAGCTTGGCGGGAGGAAGTGGCTACACCTTC; cdr3_aa: CASSLAGGSGYTF